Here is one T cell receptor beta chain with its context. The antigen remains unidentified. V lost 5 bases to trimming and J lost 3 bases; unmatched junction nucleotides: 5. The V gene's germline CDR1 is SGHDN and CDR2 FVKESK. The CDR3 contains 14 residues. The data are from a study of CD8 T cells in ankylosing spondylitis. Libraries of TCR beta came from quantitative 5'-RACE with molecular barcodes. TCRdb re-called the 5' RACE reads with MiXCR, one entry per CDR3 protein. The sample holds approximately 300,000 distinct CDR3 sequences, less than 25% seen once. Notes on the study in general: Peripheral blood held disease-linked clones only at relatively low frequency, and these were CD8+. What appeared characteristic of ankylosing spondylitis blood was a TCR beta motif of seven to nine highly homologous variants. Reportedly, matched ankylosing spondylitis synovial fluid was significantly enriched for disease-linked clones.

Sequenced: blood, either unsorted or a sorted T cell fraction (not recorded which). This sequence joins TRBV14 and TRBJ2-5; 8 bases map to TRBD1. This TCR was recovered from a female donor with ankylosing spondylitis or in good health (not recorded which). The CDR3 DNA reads TGTGCCAGCAGCGGGGGACAGGTCGAAGAGACCCAGTACTTC. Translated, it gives CASSGGQVEETQYF.